A selection of T cell receptor beta chains follows, all from one sample in a study of blood T cell repertoires in COVID-19. Clones were sequenced by immunoSEQ multiplex PCR, and TCRdb holds only the in-frame ones, with some missing. The sample lists 140,000 or so clones, approximately 88% occurring once. Sequencing was done on a sample of peripheral blood. The receptors stem from a woman in her forties or fifties with acute or convalescent COVID-19. Both conserved end residues are part of each CDR3. The order of the fields is J gene, V gene, D gene, clone size, CDR3 protein, CDR3 DNA. The D gene is left open where the match is weak. Some rows mark clone size as missing; the rest say once, few, many or name a class of expanded clone.

J gene: TRBJ2-7; V gene: TRBV5-8; D gene: .; clone size: .; CDR3 protein: CASSLDSAATKQYF; CDR3 DNA: TGTGCCAGCAGCTTGGACAGTGCCGCTACGAAGCAGTACTTC
J gene: TRBJ2-1; V gene: TRBV12-3/TRBV12-4; D gene: .; clone size: .; CDR3 protein: CASSSDSHNEQFF; CDR3 DNA: TGTGCCAGCAGTTCGGACAGCCACAATGAGCAGTTCTTC
J gene: TRBJ2-1; V gene: TRBV21-1; D gene: .; clone size: .; CDR3 protein: CASSMGDRGAYNEQFF; CDR3 DNA: TGTGCCAGCAGCATGGGGGACAGGGGTGCATACAATGAGCAGTTCTTC
J gene: TRBJ1-1; V gene: TRBV5-1; D gene: TRBD1; clone size: .; CDR3 protein: CASSSNRDRGVHTEAFF; CDR3 DNA: TGCGCCAGCAGCTCGAACCGGGACAGGGGTGTTCACACTGAAGCTTTCTTT
J gene: TRBJ1-3; V gene: TRBV7-9; D gene: .; clone size: .; CDR3 protein: CASSPWGGNSGNTIYF; CDR3 DNA: TGTGCCAGCAGCCCCTGGGGGGGAAACTCTGGAAACACCATATATTTT
J gene: TRBJ1-1; V gene: TRBV6-1; D gene: .; clone size: .; CDR3 protein: CASSERWSRQGIGEAFF; CDR3 DNA: TGTGCCAGCAGTGAACGATGGAGTAGGCAGGGCATTGGTGAAGCTTTCTTT
J gene: TRBJ2-7; V gene: TRBV6-1; D gene: .; clone size: .; CDR3 protein: CASSEKGYASSYEQYF; CDR3 DNA: TGTGCCAGCAGTGAAAAGGGGTACGCTTCCTCCTACGAGCAGTACTTC
J gene: TRBJ1-1; V gene: TRBV24-1; D gene: TRBD1; clone size: .; CDR3 protein: CATSDSPHRGQNTEAFF; CDR3 DNA: TGTGCCACCAGTGACTCCCCGCACAGGGGGCAGAACACTGAAGCTTTCTTT
J gene: TRBJ2-7; V gene: TRBV7-8; D gene: .; clone size: .; CDR3 protein: CASSFDRSSYEQYF; CDR3 DNA: TGTGCCAGCAGCTTCGACAGGAGCTCCTACGAGCAGTACTTC
J gene: TRBJ1-6; V gene: TRBV19; D gene: .; clone size: once; CDR3 protein: CASSIGGEDSPLHF; CDR3 DNA: TGTGCCAGTAGTATCGGGGGAGAGGACTCACCCCTCCACTTT
J gene: TRBJ1-1; V gene: TRBV18; D gene: TRBD1; clone size: .; CDR3 protein: CASSPYITGGAGTEAFF; CDR3 DNA: TGTGCCAGCTCACCTTATATCACAGGGGGCGCAGGCACTGAAGCTTTCTTT
J gene: TRBJ2-1; V gene: TRBV7-8; D gene: TRBD1; clone size: .; CDR3 protein: CASSEPRQGGTYNEQFF; CDR3 DNA: TGTGCCAGCAGCGAACCGAGACAGGGTGGAACCTACAATGAGCAGTTCTTC
J gene: TRBJ2-2; V gene: TRBV11-3; D gene: .; clone size: .; CDR3 protein: CASSLDSGAGELFF; CDR3 DNA: TGTGCCAGCAGCTTAGATTCGGGGGCCGGGGAGCTGTTTTTT
J gene: TRBJ2-5; V gene: TRBV5-1; D gene: TRBD2; clone size: .; CDR3 protein: CASSHIPSGTGRTETQYF; CDR3 DNA: TGCGCCAGCAGCCACATACCAAGCGGGACGGGGAGGACAGAGACCCAGTACTTC
J gene: TRBJ1-1; V gene: TRBV24-1; D gene: .; clone size: once; CDR3 protein: CATSDHRDTEAFF; CDR3 DNA: TGTGCCACCAGTGATCACAGGGATACTGAAGCTTTCTTT
J gene: TRBJ2-2; V gene: TRBV7-3; D gene: TRBD2; clone size: .; CDR3 protein: CASSYSPSGRSTGELFF; CDR3 DNA: TGTGCCAGCAGCTACTCCCCTAGCGGGAGAAGCACCGGGGAGCTGTTTTTT
J gene: TRBJ2-7; V gene: TRBV12-5; D gene: .; clone size: .; CDR3 protein: CASGSRTLDRTQQYF; CDR3 DNA: TGTGCTAGTGGTTCTCGGACACTCGACAGGACCCAGCAGTACTTC
J gene: TRBJ2-2; V gene: TRBV9; D gene: .; clone size: .; CDR3 protein: CASTISYTGELFF; CDR3 DNA: TGTGCCAGCACGATCAGTTACACCGGGGAGCTGTTTTTT
J gene: TRBJ2-3; V gene: TRBV2; D gene: TRBD1; clone size: once; CDR3 protein: CASSGDRGTDTQYF; CDR3 DNA: TGTGCCAGCAGTGGGGACAGGGGTACAGATACGCAGTATTTT
J gene: TRBJ1-4; V gene: TRBV18; D gene: TRBD1; clone size: .; CDR3 protein: CASSPGQGREKLFF; CDR3 DNA: TGTGCCAGCTCACCCGGACAGGGGAGGGAAAAACTGTTTTTT
J gene: TRBJ2-3; V gene: TRBV19; D gene: .; clone size: .; CDR3 protein: CASSLADTQYF; CDR3 DNA: TGTGCCAGTAGCTTAGCCGATACGCAGTATTTT
J gene: TRBJ2-7; V gene: TRBV6-1; D gene: TRBD1; clone size: .; CDR3 protein: CASSEHRDSFYEQYF; CDR3 DNA: TGTGCCAGCAGTGAGCACCGGGACAGTTTCTACGAGCAGTACTTC
J gene: TRBJ1-1; V gene: TRBV5-1; D gene: .; clone size: .; CDR3 protein: CASSRDGQRGAFF; CDR3 DNA: TGCGCCAGCAGTCGGGACGGCCAACGGGGGGCTTTCTTT
J gene: TRBJ1-6; V gene: TRBV7-6; D gene: .; clone size: .; CDR3 protein: CASSLGQGGSPLHF; CDR3 DNA: TGTGCCAGCAGCTTAGGCCAGGGAGGCTCACCCCTCCACTTT
J gene: TRBJ2-7; V gene: TRBV30; D gene: TRBD2; clone size: .; CDR3 protein: CAWELAGARYF; CDR3 DNA: TGTGCCTGGGAACTAGCGGGAGCTCGGTACTTC
J gene: TRBJ2-7; V gene: TRBV19; D gene: .; clone size: .; CDR3 protein: CASSIGGSSYEQYF; CDR3 DNA: TGTGCCAGTAGTATAGGAGGGAGCTCCTACGAGCAGTACTTC
J gene: TRBJ1-5; V gene: TRBV27; D gene: .; clone size: few; CDR3 protein: CASSQWTVNSNQPQHF; CDR3 DNA: TGTGCCAGCAGTCAGTGGACAGTTAATAGCAATCAGCCCCAGCATTTT
J gene: TRBJ1-1; V gene: TRBV28; D gene: TRBD1; clone size: .; CDR3 protein: CASSRQGTEAFF; CDR3 DNA: TGTGCCAGCAGTCGACAGGGCACTGAAGCTTTCTTT
J gene: TRBJ1-4; V gene: TRBV6-5; D gene: .; clone size: .; CDR3 protein: CASSYGVRGEVKLFF; CDR3 DNA: TGTGCCAGCAGTTACGGCGTAAGGGGTGAGGTAAAACTGTTTTTT
J gene: TRBJ2-7; V gene: TRBV5-6; D gene: TRBD1; clone size: .; CDR3 protein: CASSLRGLGYEQYF; CDR3 DNA: TGTGCCAGCAGCTTGAGGGGGCTCGGCTACGAGCAGTACTTC
J gene: TRBJ1-6; V gene: TRBV6-5; D gene: .; clone size: once; CDR3 protein: CASARQAPNSPLHF; CDR3 DNA: TGTGCCAGCGCTAGACAGGCCCCAAATTCACCCCTCCACTTT
J gene: TRBJ1-1; V gene: TRBV5-1; D gene: .; clone size: .; CDR3 protein: CASSLEAGPYTEAFF; CDR3 DNA: TGCGCCAGCAGCTTGGAAGCAGGGCCTTACACTGAAGCTTTCTTT
J gene: TRBJ2-5; V gene: TRBV11-3; D gene: TRBD2; clone size: .; CDR3 protein: CASSLDSGTHIQETQYF; CDR3 DNA: TGTGCCAGCAGCTTAGATAGCGGGACACATATACAAGAGACCCAGTACTTC
J gene: TRBJ2-3; V gene: TRBV3-1/TRBV3-2; D gene: .; clone size: .; CDR3 protein: CASSQDPGLTDTQYF; CDR3 DNA: TGTGCCAGCAGCCAAGATCCAGGGCTCACAGATACGCAGTATTTT
J gene: TRBJ1-6; V gene: TRBV10-3; D gene: .; clone size: many; CDR3 protein: CAISESSVAYGNSPLHF; CDR3 DNA: TGTGCCATCAGTGAGTCGAGCGTGGCTTATGGGAATTCACCCCTCCACTTT
J gene: TRBJ2-7; V gene: TRBV10-2; D gene: .; clone size: .; CDR3 protein: CASSEYGSSYEQYF; CDR3 DNA: TGCGCCAGCAGTGAGTACGGGAGCTCCTACGAGCAGTACTTC
J gene: TRBJ1-1; V gene: TRBV29-1; D gene: .; clone size: .; CDR3 protein: CSVMSAVGNTEAFF; CDR3 DNA: TGCAGCGTGATGTCCGCGGTGGGGAACACTGAAGCTTTCTTT
J gene: TRBJ2-3; V gene: TRBV5-1; D gene: .; clone size: .; CDR3 protein: CASSFGAGTDTQYF; CDR3 DNA: TGCGCCAGCAGCTTTGGGGCGGGCACAGATACGCAGTATTTT
J gene: TRBJ1-5; V gene: TRBV12-5; D gene: .; clone size: .; CDR3 protein: CASGLDSLPTQHF; CDR3 DNA: TGTGCTAGTGGTCTGGACAGTCTACCGACCCAGCATTTT
J gene: TRBJ2-3; V gene: TRBV5-4; D gene: TRBD2; clone size: .; CDR3 protein: CASSPGGRGGRSDTQYF; CDR3 DNA: TGTGCCAGCAGCCCGGGGGGGCGGGGGGGCAGGTCAGATACGCAGTATTTT
J gene: TRBJ1-1; V gene: TRBV5-6; D gene: .; clone size: once; CDR3 protein: CASSLGHPNTEAFF; CDR3 DNA: TGTGCCAGCAGCTTGGGGCACCCGAACACTGAAGCTTTCTTT
J gene: TRBJ2-7; V gene: TRBV7-9; D gene: TRBD1; clone size: .; CDR3 protein: CASSPGPGTAGYEQYF; CDR3 DNA: TGTGCCAGCAGCCCCGGACCCGGGACAGCAGGATACGAGCAGTACTTC
J gene: TRBJ2-3; V gene: TRBV6-2/TRBV6-3; D gene: TRBD2; clone size: once; CDR3 protein: CASSYSRAGGHPDTQYF; CDR3 DNA: TGTGCCAGCAGTTACTCTCGAGCGGGGGGACACCCAGATACGCAGTATTTT
J gene: TRBJ2-7; V gene: TRBV10-1; D gene: TRBD1; clone size: .; CDR3 protein: CASSDNQGDEQYF; CDR3 DNA: TGCGCCAGCAGTGATAACCAGGGGGACGAGCAGTACTTC
J gene: TRBJ2-3; V gene: TRBV5-4; D gene: TRBD2; clone size: once; CDR3 protein: CASSRPSTSGGTDTQYF; CDR3 DNA: TGTGCCAGCAGCCGGCCCTCGACTAGCGGGGGCACAGATACGCAGTATTTT
J gene: TRBJ1-2; V gene: TRBV5-4; D gene: .; clone size: .; CDR3 protein: CASSLVGGGLSMGYTF; CDR3 DNA: TGTGCCAGCAGCTTGGTGGGAGGGGGACTGAGCATGGGCTACACCTTC
J gene: TRBJ1-4; V gene: TRBV3-1/TRBV3-2; D gene: .; clone size: .; CDR3 protein: CASSQDPGEKLFF; CDR3 DNA: TGTGCCAGCAGCCAAGATCCGGGGGAAAAACTGTTTTTT
J gene: TRBJ2-7; V gene: TRBV5-1; D gene: TRBD2; clone size: .; CDR3 protein: CASSLAGLAGAPSYEQYF; CDR3 DNA: TGCGCCAGCAGCTTGGCCGGACTAGCGGGGGCCCCATCCTACGAGCAGTACTTC
J gene: TRBJ1-1; V gene: TRBV30; D gene: .; clone size: once; CDR3 protein: CAWSVRDENTEAFF; CDR3 DNA: TGTGCCTGGAGCGTACGGGATGAGAACACTGAAGCTTTCTTT
J gene: TRBJ2-7; V gene: TRBV6-2/TRBV6-3; D gene: .; clone size: .; CDR3 protein: CASSWTSSYEQYF; CDR3 DNA: TGTGCCAGCAGTTGGACAAGCTCCTACGAGCAGTACTTC
J gene: TRBJ1-6; V gene: TRBV7-9; D gene: TRBD1; clone size: .; CDR3 protein: CASTSTRTGLWDSPLHF; CDR3 DNA: TGTGCCAGCACATCCACACGGACAGGCCTTTGGGATTCACCCCTCCACTTT
J gene: TRBJ1-1; V gene: TRBV27; D gene: TRBD1; clone size: .; CDR3 protein: CASRWRGLNTEAFF; CDR3 DNA: TGTGCCAGCAGGTGGAGGGGGCTGAACACTGAAGCTTTCTTT
J gene: TRBJ2-3; V gene: TRBV9; D gene: .; clone size: .; CDR3 protein: CASSVGSSGTDTQYF; CDR3 DNA: TGTGCCAGCAGCGTAGGTTCTAGCGGCACAGATACGCAGTATTTT
J gene: TRBJ1-1; V gene: TRBV30; D gene: TRBD1; clone size: .; CDR3 protein: CAWSAPGQGPMGAFF; CDR3 DNA: TGTGCCTGGAGTGCCCCGGGACAGGGCCCTATGGGAGCTTTCTTT
J gene: TRBJ2-1; V gene: TRBV5-1; D gene: .; clone size: .; CDR3 protein: CASSLGQPYNEQFF; CDR3 DNA: TGCGCCAGCAGCTTGGGACAGCCCTACAATGAGCAGTTCTTC